Below are 10 T cell receptor beta chains sequenced from a single sample in a study of ipilimumab plus nivolumab after autologous stem cell transplantation. Repertoires were generated with immunoSEQ multiplex PCR, while TCRdb's copy carries only in-frame clones and drops some. The table includes under 30,000 clones, roughly 86% detected once. The specimen comprised PBMCs, sampled in a trial of ipilimumab plus nivolumab as post-transplant consolidation. These receptors came from a male donor with diffuse large B-cell lymphoma.

This clone has just one count. The genes are TRBV11-2 and TRBJ2-5; D possibly corresponds to TRBD1 (6 bases). CDR1 is SGHAT and CDR2 is FQNNGV in the germline V gene. CDR3 length: 13 amino acids. Trimming cost V 3 bases and J 5 bases, with 10 bases left between them. DNA for the CDR3: TGTGCCAGCAGCTTGTGGGGGCTGGAGACCCAGTACTTC. As protein: CASSLWGLETQYF.

This clone appeared a few times. The chain joins TRBV2 to TRBJ1-1; 9 bases are a match to TRBD1. Germline V gene data show CDR1 as SNHLY and CDR2 as FYNNEI. The CDR3 extends over 16 amino acids. The J segment lost 0 bases and the V segment lost 6 bases, leaving 8 bases of the junction unmatched. CDR3: CASSPGQGLLNTEAFF. The CDR3, as DNA: TGTGCCAGCAGCCCAGGACAGGGGCTACTGAACACTGAAGCTTTCTTT.

This clone was detected only once. The chain combines TRBV2 with TRBJ1-2; 9 nucleotides line up with TRBD1. V lost 6 bases, J lost 8 bases, and 16 bases stayed unmatched. Germline loops: CDR1 SNHLY, CDR2 FYNNEI. This CDR3 comprises 16 residues. The CDR3 sequence is CASSPGTGTGREGYTF. The CDR3 region has the DNA TGTGCCAGCAGCCCCGGGACAGGGACAGGTCGGGAAGGCTACACCTTC.

This chain's CDR3 is CASSLVGTGFRPQHF. DNA for the CDR3: TGTGCCAGCAGCTTAGTAGGGACAGGGTTTCGGCCCCAGCATTTT. The rearrangement joins TRBV7-2 to TRBJ1-5; 9 nucleotides agree with TRBD1. CDR1 SGHTA and CDR2 FQGNSA come from the germline V gene. The trim removed 1 base at V and 9 bases at J, leaving 7 bases unmatched. The CDR3 contains 15 residues.

The chain recombines TRBV2 with TRBJ2-1; D tentatively reads TRBD1 or TRBD2 (5 bases each). Germline lookup yields CDR1 SNHLY and CDR2 FYNNEI. V gave up 6 bases and J gave up 2 bases, with 20 bases separating them. The CDR3 covers 17 residues. CDR3 in DNA: TGTGCCAGCAGGCCCGGGACCGTCTTCAACACCTACAATGAGCAGTTCTTC. It specifies CASRPGTVFNTYNEQFF.

The V gene is TRBV29-1, the J gene TRBJ2-7; TRBD1 matches at 10 bases. The CDR3 contains 14 residues. Germline values: CDR1 SQVTM, CDR2 ANQGSEA. V shed 3 bases and J 2 bases; nucleotides not matched to a gene: 4. Written as DNA, the CDR3 is TGCAGCGTTGATTCGGGACAGGGGCCCTACGAGCAGTACTTC. This gives the protein CSVDSGQGPYEQYF.

The rearrangement joins TRBV15 to TRBJ1-2; 7 bases agree with TRBD1. Germline V gene data show CDR1 as LNHNV and CDR2 as YYDKDF (reference sequence). CDR3 length: 15 amino acids. J was trimmed by 6 bases and V by 1 base; bases with no gene match: 8. The CDR3 spells CATSRGGTDFDGYTF. The CDR3 nucleotides are TGTGCCACCAGCAGAGGAGGGACAGACTTTGATGGCTACACCTTC.

This chain joins TRBV2 and TRBJ1-5, with D possibly TRBD1 on 5 matching bases. Looked up from germline, CDR1 is SNHLY and CDR2 is FYNNEI. The V gene lost 7 bases and the J gene lost 4 bases, with 14 bases spanning the gap. This CDR3 spans 14 amino acids. The CDR3 region has the DNA TGTGCCAGCACCCCCCGGAGGGGTAATCAGCCCCAGCATTTT. It specifies CASTPRRGNQPQHF. Full variable domain (remainder filled in from reference TRBV2 and TRBJ1-5): EPEVTQTPSHQVTQMGQEVILRCVPISNHLYFYWYRQILGQKVEFLVSFYNNEISEKSEIFDDQFSVERPDGSNFTLKIRSTKLEDSAMYFCASTPRRGNQPQHFGDGTRLSIL.

V is TRBV2 and J is TRBJ2-7; 7 positions agree with TRBD2. This CDR3 contains 15 residues. Trimming at V came to 9 bases and at J to 0 bases, leaving 11 bases not matched to a gene. From germline, CDR1 is SNHLY and CDR2 FYNNEI. The DNA for the CDR3 is TGTGCCAGTCTGACTGGCGGGGGATCCTCCTACGAGCAGTACTTC. It is translated as CASLTGGGSSYEQYF.

The chain combines TRBV9 with TRBJ2-5; 12 bases agree with TRBD2. The end of the DNA aligns better with TRBJ2-7, so the J call may be wrong. CDR3 length: 16 residues. In germline, CDR1 is SGDLS, CDR2 YYNGEE. The CDR3 loop is CASSVGLAGAAYEQYF. CDR3 in DNA: TGTGCCAGCAGCGTAGGACTAGCGGGGGCCGCCTACGAGCAGTACTTC.